Listed below are T cell receptor beta chains from one sample, sequenced in a study of T cells in Graves' hyperthyroidism and ophthalmopathy. TCRdb analysed the multiplex PCR reads with MiXCR anew, one entry per CDR3 protein. The data contain approximately 870,000 distinct CDR3 sequences, approximately 40% of them singletons. The specimen sequenced was blood. These receptors came from a man aged 18-30 years with Graves' hyperthyroidism. Each CDR3 is given with its conserved first and last residue. The order of the fields is D gene, clone size, J gene, V gene, CDR3 protein, CDR3 DNA. The D gene is left open where the match is weak. Clone sizes are given selectively: once, few, many, or a class where the clone is expanded.

TRBD1 NA TRBJ1-5 TRBV10-2 CVSWTGQSNQPQHF TGCGTCAGCTGGACAGGACAAAGCAATCAGCCCCAGCATTTT
NA many TRBJ2-7 TRBV5-1 CASSLATGEIYEQYF TGCGCCAGCAGCTTGGCAACGGGAGAGATCTACGAGCAGTACTTC
NA many TRBJ1-1 TRBV10-2 CASRETGNTEAFF TGCGCCAGCAGGGAGACAGGGAACACTGAAGCTTTCTTT
NA many TRBJ1-6 TRBV19 CASSTVLRVKGDSPLHF TGTGCCAGTAGTACCGTCCTGCGGGTGAAGGGCGATTCACCCCTCCACTTT
TRBD1 NA TRBJ1-6 TRBV14 CASSQRTGNIYNSPLHF TGTGCCAGCAGCCAAAGGACAGGGAACATCTATAATTCACCCCTCCACTTT
NA few TRBJ2-7 TRBV11-3 CASSSRTNYEQYF TGTGCCAGCAGCTCCCGGACGAACTACGAGCAGTACTTC
TRBD2 NA TRBJ2-5 TRBV7-9 CASSLAGGPLETQYF TGTGCCAGCAGTTTAGCGGGAGGGCCGTTGGAGACCCAGTACTTC
NA NA TRBJ2-7 TRBV12-3/TRBV12-4 CASMRGTGEQYF TGTGCCAGCATGAGGGGGACTGGGGAGCAGTACTTC
NA NA TRBJ2-7 TRBV29-1 CSLEGGSGSYEQYF TGCAGCCTCGAGGGCGGGTCCGGCTCCTACGAGCAGTACTTC
NA NA TRBJ1-3 TRBV7-2 CASSQDRGMGNTIYF TGCGCCAGCAGCCAAGATAGGGGCATGGGAAACACCATATATTTT
TRBD2 few TRBJ2-5 TRBV13 CASSFSSGGEETQYF TGTGCCAGCAGCTTCTCTAGCGGGGGGGAAGAGACCCAGTACTTC
NA few TRBJ1-2 TRBV7-8 CASSPTLSGTKVYGYTF TGTGCCAGCAGCCCAACCCTTTCCGGGACGAAGGTATATGGCTACACCTTC
NA NA TRBJ1-6 TRBV29-1 CSVEWGDSPLHF TGCAGCGTTGAATGGGGGGATTCACCCCTCCACTTT
NA NA TRBJ1-1 TRBV20-1 CSLERVNTEAFF TGCAGCTTAGAGAGAGTGAACACTGAAGCTTTCTTT
NA NA TRBJ1-2 TRBV5-1 CTSGGPDGGYTF TGCACCAGCGGCGGGCCAGACGGTGGCTACACCTTC
NA NA TRBJ2-2 TRBV7-2 CASSLWVEPGELFF TGTGCCAGCAGCTTGTGGGTGGAGCCCGGGGAGCTGTTTTTT
NA NA TRBJ1-6 TRBV4-1 CASAGTPDSPLHF TGCGCCAGCGCCGGGACTCCAGATTCACCCCTCCACTTT
NA NA TRBJ2-5 TRBV20-1 CSALGRETQYF TGCAGTGCCCTCGGGCGGGAGACCCAGTACTTC
NA NA TRBJ1-6 TRBV12-3/TRBV12-4 CASSSGVENSPLHF TGTGCCAGCAGCTCCGGGGTAGAGAATTCACCCCTCCACTTT
NA many TRBJ1-6 TRBV20-1 CSASLGYNSPLHF TGCAGTGCTAGTCTGGGTTATAATTCACCCCTCCACTTT
NA many TRBJ2-7 TRBV20-1 CSARISGDQYF TGCAGTGCTAGGATTAGTGGCGATCAGTACTTC